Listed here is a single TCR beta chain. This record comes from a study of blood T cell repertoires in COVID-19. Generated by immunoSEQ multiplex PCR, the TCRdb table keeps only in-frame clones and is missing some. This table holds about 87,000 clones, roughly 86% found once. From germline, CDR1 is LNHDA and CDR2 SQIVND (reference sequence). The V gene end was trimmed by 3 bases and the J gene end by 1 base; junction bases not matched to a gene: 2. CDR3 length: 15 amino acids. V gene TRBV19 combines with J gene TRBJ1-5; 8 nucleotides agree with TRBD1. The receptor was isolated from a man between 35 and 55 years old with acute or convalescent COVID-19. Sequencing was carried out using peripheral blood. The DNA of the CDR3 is TGTGCCAGTAGTATCGACAGGGGAAGCAATCAGCCCCAGCATTTT. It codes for CASSIDRGSNQPQHF.